This paragraph reports one TCR beta chain. Its antigen is still unknown. The sample comes from a study of T cell responses to AZD1222 COVID-19 vaccine. Assay: immunoSEQ multiplex PCR; the TCRdb copy retains only in-frame clones and omits some. The sample carries about 200,000 clones, more than 85% recorded once. Germline V gene sequence: CDR1 KGHDR, CDR2 SFDVKD. Trimming removed 4 bases from V and 3 bases from J; junction bases left unmatched: 3. This CDR3 has 16 amino acids. Whole-study results and caveats: There were mostly white British donors and more females than males, and clonal diversity was possibly underestimated. Samples come after the peak T cell response, not at day 14.

The rearrangement links TRBV24-1 to TRBJ2-2; TRBD2 matches 11 bases. This clonotype was obtained from an adult who received the AZD1222 COVID-19 vaccine. Sample: peripheral blood, taken 28 days after the second AZD1222 dose. CDR3 sequence: CATSEEGLADTGELFF. For the CDR3, the DNA is TGTGCCACCAGTGAAGAGGGACTAGCGGACACCGGGGAGCTGTTTTTT.